This T cell receptor beta chain was profiled in a study of blood T cell repertoires in COVID-19. Study-wide background: Researchers got acute and convalescent COVID-19 samples from the United States, Italy and Spain. T cells, B-cell-depleted T cells, or PBMCs supplied cDNA or gDNA.

Germline assignment: CDR1 KGHDR and CDR2 SFDVKD. Trimming removed 2 bases from V and 1 base from J; junction bases left unmatched: 7. CDR3 length: 17 amino acids. The method was immunoSEQ multiplex PCR; TCRdb's version includes in-frame clones alone and lacks a portion of them. This table has 150,000 or so clones, over 70% appearing once. Sequenced input: PBMCs or T cells enriched from blood (not recorded which). This chain links TRBV24-1 with TRBJ2-3; 8 bases are shared with TRBD2. The TCR sequence derives from a woman aged 40 to 55 with acute COVID-19. The CDR3: CATSDSGTRGGTDTQYF. The CDR3 bases are TGTGCCACCAGTGATTCCGGGACTAGAGGCGGCACAGATACGCAGTATTTT.